Following are 5 T cell receptor beta chains from one sample sequenced in a study of blood T cell repertoires in COVID-19. Sequencing used immunoSEQ multiplex PCR; TCRdb keeps in-frame clones, though not all of them. The table has 50,000 to 75,000 clones, 89% seen once. Sequenced sample: peripheral blood. Receptor source: a man aged 60-69 years with acute or convalescent COVID-19.

The chain combines TRBV6-2 or TRBV6-3 with TRBJ1-2; D not certain. CDR1 MNHEY and CDR2 SVGEGT come from the germline V gene. The V and J ends lost 2 bases and 2 bases respectively, with 6 bases between them. The CDR3 is 13 amino acids. The CDR3 protein is CASSYERNYGYTF. The CDR3, as DNA: TGTGCCAGCAGTTACGAACGGAACTATGGCTACACCTTC.

The chain joins TRBV19 to TRBJ1-1, with D unclear. V lost 7 bases to trimming and J lost 11 bases, with 20 bases between them. Germline values: CDR1 LNHDA, CDR2 SQIVND (reference sequence). The CDR3 extends over 13 amino acids. The CDR3 loop reads CASTKTGYLRAFF. The CDR3 nucleotides read TGTGCCAGTACCAAAACGGGGTATCTGAGGGCTTTCTTT.

The V call is TRBV5-1, the J call TRBJ2-2; 11 bases map to TRBD1. Germline trimming cut 1 base from V and 6 bases from J; bases unmatched to any gene: 5. The germline gives CDR1 SGHRS, CDR2 YFSETQ. This CDR3 is 16 amino acids long. As DNA, the CDR3 is TGCGCCAGCAGCTTGACCCCGGGACAGGGGGCCGGGGAGCTGTTTTTT. Translating gives CASSLTPGQGAGELFF.

J is TRBJ1-6 and V is TRBV7-8, with D possibly being TRBD1 (5 bases). Trimming took 5 bases from V and 5 from J, leaving 13 bases between them. Germline CDR1 SGHVS, CDR2 FQNEAQ. The CDR3 sequence is 15 residues long. CDR3 residues: CASSRYRGDNSPLHF. Written as DNA, the CDR3 is TGTGCCAGCAGCCGCTACCGGGGGGATAATTCACCCCTCCACTTT. The full variable domain, its missing parts supplied by reference TRBV7-8 and TRBJ1-6, is GAGVSQSPRYKVAKRGQDVALRCDPISGHVSLFWYQQALGQGPEFLTYFQNEAQLDKSGLPSDRFFAERPEGSVSTLKIQRTQQEDSAVYLCASSRYRGDNSPLHFGNGTRLTVT.

This clone was observed a handful of times. The chain recombines TRBV19 with TRBJ1-5; D is unclear. The V gene's germline CDR1 is LNHDA and CDR2 SQIVND (reference sequence). CDR3 length: 13 residues. CDR3 amino acids: CAVNTREGQPQHF. Written as DNA, the CDR3 is TGTGCTGTGAACACCCGGGAGGGTCAGCCCCAGCATTTT.